This TCR beta chain was sequenced for a study of T-cell memory formation after mild COVID-19. Study as a whole: The TCR clusters were mostly specific to one donor.

A note on this clonotype: Its specificity is not known.

TCRdb re-called the 5' RACE reads through MiXCR, storing one row per CDR3 protein. The sample contains hundreds of thousands of distinct CDR3 sequences, approximately 15% of which appear only once. Study-wide findings and caveats: The SARS-CoV-2 specificity of second-wave clones reaching peak at day 37 remained unverified. While clones contracting from day 15 to 85 were balanced between CD4 and CD8, later expanders leaned CD4+. Memory from before infection featured some responding clones, which suggests cross-reactive memory joined.

The CDR3 has 14 amino acids. V lost 8 bases and J lost 2, with 13 bases in between. CDR1 and CDR2 from the germline V gene are MDHEN and SYDVKM. The sequence derives from a man between 18 and 35 years old who had mild COVID-19 (a few samples of this study predate the infection). Cell type and time point are not known. Input material: PBMCs or a T cell subset sorted from them (not recorded which). The chain recombines TRBV28 with TRBJ1-3; TRBD1 is a possible D gene (6 bases). The CDR3 sequence is CASLQGGAGNTIYF. The DNA of the CDR3 is TGTGCCAGCCTACAGGGAGGGGCTGGAAACACCATATATTTT. Filled out from reference TRBV28 and TRBJ1-3, the complete variable domain reads DVKVTQSSRYLVKRTGEKVFLECVQDMDHENMFWYRQDPGLGLRLIYFSYDVKMKEKGDIPEGYSVSREKKERFSLILESASTNQTSMYLCASLQGGAGNTIYFGEGSWLTVV.